The 25 T cell receptor beta chains below all came from one sample that was sequenced in a study of blood T cell repertoires in COVID-19. Generated by immunoSEQ multiplex PCR, the TCRdb table keeps only in-frame clones and is missing some. The sample carries 70,000 to 85,000 clones, approximately 81% recorded once. Sequenced material: peripheral blood. These receptors originate from a woman of 80 years or more with acute or convalescent COVID-19.

The J gene is TRBJ2-1, the V gene TRBV6-1, with D possibly matching TRBD1 (6 bases). Germline assignment: CDR1 MNHNS and CDR2 SASEGT. This CDR3 region has 14 residues. V was clipped by 3 bases and J by 3 bases, with 9 bases between them. The CDR3 nucleotides read TGTGCCAGCAGTGAGGACAGCTACTACAATGAGCAGTTCTTC. The encoded protein is CASSEDSYYNEQFF.

V usage is TRBV21-1 and J usage is TRBJ1-5. TRBV21-1 is a known pseudogene. The CDR3 runs to 17 residues. The CDR3 sequence: CASSRGRSLYSNQPQHF. Here the CDR3 DNA reads TGTGCCAGCAGCAGAGGTCGGTCCCTTTATAGCAATCAGCCCCAGCATTTT.

V gene TRBV28 combines with J gene TRBJ1-2; 8 bases line up with TRBD1. The germline V gene has CDR1 MDHEN and CDR2 SYDVKM. With V trimmed by 5 bases and J by 6 bases, 14 bases remained unmatched. CDR3 length equals 16 residues. In nucleotides, the CDR3 is TGTGCCAGCAGTCAAAGGTGGCAGGGGGCCTCTAATGGCTACACCTTC. It encodes CASSQRWQGASNGYTF.

This clone was seen more than once but under ten times. The chain links TRBV5-1 to TRBJ2-7; TRBD2 might be the D (6 bases). The CDR3 runs 14 residues. The V end was cut by 0 bases, the J end by 2 bases, with 9 bases between. Germline V gene sequence: CDR1 SGHRS, CDR2 YFSETQ. CDR3 nucleotides: TGCGCCAGCAGCTTGGTAGCGGACCCCTACGAGCAGTACTTC. Protein: CASSLVADPYEQYF.

The chain uses TRBV5-4 and TRBJ2-5, with 10 bases that match TRBD2. The CDR3 length is 17 residues. The germline V gene has CDR1 SGHNT and CDR2 YYREEE (reference sequence). The ends lost 0 bases at V and 3 bases at J; junction bases unmatched: 8. The CDR3 reads CASSLGVAGGQKETQYF. For the CDR3, the DNA is TGTGCCAGCAGCTTGGGGGTAGCGGGGGGACAAAAAGAGACCCAGTACTTC. Full variable domain (rest looked up from reference TRBV5-4 and TRBJ2-5): ETGVTQSPTHLIKTRGQQVTLRCSSQSGHNTVSWYQQALGQGPQFIFQYYREEENGRGNFPPRFSGLQFPNYSSELNVNALELDDSALYLCASSLGVAGGQKETQYFGPGTRLLVL.

CDR3 in amino acids: CASSPGVRNTEAFF. The CDR3 DNA reads as TGCGCCAGCAGCCCGGGGGTCAGGAACACTGAAGCTTTCTTT. This chain links TRBV5-1 with TRBJ1-1, with D possibly TRBD1 on 5 matching bases. This CDR3 region has 14 residues. Trimming shortened V by 4 bases and J by 1 base, and 11 bases separated the two germline ends. Germline CDR1 reads SGHRS; CDR2 reads YFSETQ.

The rearrangement joins TRBV7-3 to TRBJ2-3; 16 bases line up with TRBD2. CDR3 length equals 19 residues. V gave up 5 bases and J gave up 7 bases; unmatched junction bases: 15. Germline V CDR1 and CDR2: SGHTA, FQGTGA. CDR3 coding DNA: TGTGCCAGCAGCCGCCCTACGGGGACTAGCGGGGGGGCCATGAATACGCAGTATTTT. Its protein product is CASSRPTGTSGGAMNTQYF.

V usage is TRBV12-3 or TRBV12-4 and J usage is TRBJ1-1; D possibly corresponds to TRBD1 (6 bases). V was cut by 7 bases and J by 11 bases, with 20 bases left in between. CDR3 length: 13 residues. The CDR3 DNA reads TGTGCCAGCAACCTAGGGCCAGGGGTAGGTGCTTTCTTT. Translated: CASNLGPGVGAFF.

The rearrangement links TRBV30 to TRBJ1-4, with unresolved D. The V end was cut by 0 bases, the J end by 11 bases, with 13 bases between. The CDR3 is made up of 13 amino acids. Per germline, CDR1 GTSNPN and CDR2 SVGIG (reference sequence). The CDR3 spells CAWSVPPYGKLFF. CDR3 in DNA: TGTGCCTGGAGTGTACCCCCATACGGGAAACTGTTTTTT.

The chain combines TRBV30 with TRBJ2-7; 7 bases are shared with TRBD2. This CDR3 contains 12 residues. Trimming cost V 2 bases and J 7 bases; bases outside gene matches: 5. The germline CDR1 and CDR2 sequences are GTSNPN and SVGIG (reference sequence). The CDR3 region has the DNA TGTGCCTGGAGTCTTCCGGGGGGTGAGCAGTACTTC. The encoded protein is CAWSLPGGEQYF.

The chain has TRBV7-8 and TRBJ2-5; a weak D match, TRBD1 (7 bases). The ends were cut back, 5 bases at V and 7 bases at J, with 11 bases in the middle. The length of the CDR3 is 12 residues. Germline CDR1 is SGHVS and CDR2 is FQNEAQ. The CDR3 region is CASSQQGGTQYF. Here the CDR3 DNA reads TGTGCCAGCAGCCAGCAGGGGGGGACCCAGTACTTC.

The chain has TRBV19 and TRBJ2-1; TRBD1 matches 8 bases. This CDR3 has 17 amino acids. Germline CDR1 and CDR2: LNHDA and SQIVND (reference sequence). After removal of 5 bases from V and 7 bases from J, the junction contained 16 bases not matched to a gene. The DNA for the CDR3 is TGTGCCAGTAGTTCCTTGTCGCAGGGGGCGCGTAGTAATGAGCAGTTCTTC. Residues: CASSSLSQGARSNEQFF.

V is TRBV11-2 and J is TRBJ2-3, with 9 bases aligning to TRBD1. This CDR3 is 16 amino acids long. The V and J ends lost 5 bases and 3 bases, in that order; junction bases with no gene match: 9. Germline CDR1 and CDR2: SGHAT and FQNNGV. In nucleotides, the CDR3 is TGTGCCAGCAGCCGCCGGGGACAGGGTAAAACAGATACGCAGTATTTT. It yields the protein CASSRRGQGKTDTQYF.

The chain combines TRBV7-9 with TRBJ1-3; D perhaps matches TRBD1 (6 bases). From germline, CDR1 is SEHNR and CDR2 FQNEAQ (reference sequence). V lost 2 bases and J 5 bases, leaving 10 bases between the germline ends. The CDR3 extends over 14 amino acids. The CDR3 spells CASSLRQDRNTIYF. The CDR3 coding sequence is TGTGCCAGCAGCTTAAGACAGGACCGAAACACCATATATTTT.

This chain uses TRBV28 with TRBJ1-1; D possibly corresponds to TRBD1 (5 bases). Germline V gene sequence: CDR1 MDHEN, CDR2 SYDVKM. Trimming removed 5 bases at V and 5 bases at J, with 15 bases between. The CDR3 is 14 residues long. CDR3 amino acids: CASSDPGKRTEAFF. The CDR3 nucleotides read TGTGCCAGCAGTGACCCAGGGAAGAGGACTGAAGCTTTCTTT.

The chain uses TRBV19 and TRBJ2-7; 7 bases map to TRBD2. V shed 7 bases and J 7 bases; nucleotides not matched to a gene: 10. Per the germline V gene, CDR1 is LNHDA and CDR2 is SQIVND (reference sequence). The CDR3 is 13 residues long. CDR3 region: CASTPDTAGEQYF. In DNA form, the CDR3 reads TGTGCCAGTACCCCAGATACAGCGGGGGAGCAGTACTTC.

This chain connects TRBV6-5 to TRBJ2-6; D might be TRBD2 (5 bases). V was trimmed by 6 bases and J by 2 bases, leaving 11 bases between them. The CDR3 spans 15 residues. Germline V gives CDR1 MNHEY, CDR2 SVGAGI. In DNA, the CDR3 is TGTGCCAGCAGACCCGGAGGCCCTGGGGCCAACGTCCTGACTTTC. Its translation: CASRPGGPGANVLTF.

The genes are TRBV7-3 and TRBJ1-2, with 9 bases matching TRBD1. There are 13 residues in the CDR3. Germline values: CDR1 SGHTA, CDR2 FQGTGA. V shed 4 bases and J 7 bases; nucleotides not matched to a gene: 4. CDR3 nucleotide sequence: TGTGCCAGCAGCTCGGACAGGGGAAGTGGCTACACCTTC. Amino acids: CASSSDRGSGYTF.

This chain links TRBV5-4 with TRBJ2-6, with TRBD1 matching 9 bases. Germline V gives CDR1 SGHNT, CDR2 YYREEE (reference sequence). The length of the CDR3 is 15 residues. The J segment lost 6 bases and the V segment lost 4 bases, leaving 5 bases of the junction unmatched. CDR3 protein: CASSGQGRTANVLTF. The CDR3 nucleotides read TGTGCCAGCAGCGGACAGGGGAGGACGGCCAACGTCCTGACTTTC.

V and J are TRBV28 and TRBJ2-7, with 7 bases that match TRBD1. J gave up 6 bases and V 5 bases, and 4 bases lay outside the gene matches. The CDR3 runs 12 residues. The germline gives CDR1 MDHEN, CDR2 SYDVKM. In DNA form, the CDR3 reads TGTGCCAGCAGTCAAAGGGACAGCGAGCAGTACTTC. It codes for CASSQRDSEQYF.

V and J are TRBV2 and TRBJ1-6; D is possibly TRBD1 (5 bases). The CDR3 covers 15 residues. V was shortened by 4 bases and J by 9 bases, with 16 bases between the two germline ends. Germline values: CDR1 SNHLY, CDR2 FYNNEI. CDR3 residues: CASSGDSQGGSPLHF. The CDR3 DNA follows: TGTGCCAGCAGTGGGGACTCTCAGGGTGGTTCACCCCTCCACTTT.

This clone was seen more than once but under ten times. The chain has TRBV4-3 and TRBJ1-2; 9 bases agree with TRBD1. Trimming at V came to 2 bases and at J to 5 bases, leaving 3 bases not matched to a gene. Germline V gene lookup returns CDR1 LGHNA and CDR2 YSLEER. This CDR3 has 14 amino acids. The CDR3 loop reads CASSQIGQGYGYTF. CDR3 nucleotides: TGCGCCAGCAGCCAAATTGGACAGGGGTATGGCTACACCTTC.

In this sample, this clone turned up a few times. The V call is TRBV6-1, the J call TRBJ2-2, with 9 nucleotides matching TRBD1. J lost 5 bases, V lost 3 bases, and 7 bases had no gene match. CDR1 is MNHNS and CDR2 is SASEGT in the germline V gene. The CDR3 totals 16 residues. CDR3 nucleotides: TGTGCCAGCAGTGACAGACCCGGGACAGGGACCGGGGAGCTGTTTTTT. This encodes CASSDRPGTGTGELFF.

In DNA, the CDR3 is TGCGCCAGCAGCTTGGCCCGGGCGGGACTCTCTTACAATGAGCAGTTCTTC. It translates to CASSLARAGLSYNEQFF. The rearrangement uses TRBV5-1 and TRBJ2-1, with D possibly TRBD2 on 6 matching bases. Trimming took 0 bases from V and 4 from J, leaving 17 bases between them. Germline assignment: CDR1 SGHRS and CDR2 YFSETQ. This CDR3 contains 17 residues. Full variable domain (missing parts from reference TRBV5-1 and TRBJ2-1): KAGVTQTPRYLIKTRGQQVTLSCSPISGHRSVSWYQQTPGQGLQFLFEYFSETQRNKGNFPGRFSGRQFSNSRSEMNVSTLELGDSALYLCASSLARAGLSYNEQFFGPGTRLTVL.

CDR3 sequence reads: CASSSDQGLSYNEQFF. CDR3 coding DNA: TGTGCCAGCAGTTCGGATCAGGGGCTTTCCTACAATGAGCAGTTCTTC. This chain uses TRBV27 with TRBJ2-1, with D possibly being TRBD1 (6 bases). The germline CDR1 and CDR2 sequences are MNHEY and SMNVEV (reference sequence). The V and J ends lost 4 bases and 1 base respectively, with 14 bases between them. This CDR3 has 16 amino acids.